This TCR beta chain was found in a study of Graves' ophthalmopathy and Graves' hyperthyroidism. TCR beta CDR3 regions were amplified from RNA transcripts. HTBI primers served in a first-round RT-PCR, which a second-round multiplex PCR followed. TCRdb re-derived calls from the multiplex PCR reads in MiXCR, one entry per CDR3 protein. The repertoire holds some 750,000 distinct CDR3 sequences, with 40% as singletons. Study-level results: Ophthalmopathy and stable hyperthyroidism were discriminated by a 13-signature model, with about 90% sensitivity and about 84% specificity.

Lactation, pregnancy, uncontrolled infections and other autoimmune diseases were all grounds for excluding patients. Clinical symptoms and serum thyroxine were used for diagnosis; TRAb, thyroid ultrasound and orbital computed tomography were also relied on. As to this clonotype: Its antigen is undetermined.

Germline V gene lookup returns CDR1 MNHNS and CDR2 SASEGT. V was shortened by 5 bases and J by 4 bases, with 11 bases between the two germline ends. CDR3 length equals 13 residues. This sequence originates from an adult man with Graves' ophthalmopathy. The sample consisted of peripheral blood. This chain joins TRBV6-1 and TRBJ1-2, with D perhaps TRBD1 (5 bases). The CDR3 loop is CASSNRGIYGYTF. The CDR3 nucleotides are TGTGCCAGCAGTAACCGGGGCATCTATGGCTACACCTTC.